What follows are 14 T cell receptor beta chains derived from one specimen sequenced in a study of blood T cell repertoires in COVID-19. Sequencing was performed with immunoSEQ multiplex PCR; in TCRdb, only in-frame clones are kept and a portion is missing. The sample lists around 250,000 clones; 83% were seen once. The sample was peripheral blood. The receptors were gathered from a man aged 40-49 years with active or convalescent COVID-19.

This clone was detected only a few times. The CDR3 is CASRPGTANTEAFF. The CDR3 DNA is TGTGCCAGCAGGCCCGGGACAGCGAACACTGAAGCTTTCTTT. The V call is TRBV2, the J call TRBJ1-1; 7 nucleotides match TRBD1. V dropped 6 bases and J dropped 1; count of bases not matched to a gene: 5. Looked up from germline, CDR1 is SNHLY and CDR2 is FYNNEI. CDR3 length: 14 amino acids.

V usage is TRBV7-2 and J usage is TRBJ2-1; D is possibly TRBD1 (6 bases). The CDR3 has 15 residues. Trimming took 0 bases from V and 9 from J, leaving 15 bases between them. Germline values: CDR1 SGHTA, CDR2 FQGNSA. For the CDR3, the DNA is TGTGCCAGCAGCTTAGCGCAGGGCAGGGGCCCTGAGCAGTTCTTC. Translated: CASSLAQGRGPEQFF.

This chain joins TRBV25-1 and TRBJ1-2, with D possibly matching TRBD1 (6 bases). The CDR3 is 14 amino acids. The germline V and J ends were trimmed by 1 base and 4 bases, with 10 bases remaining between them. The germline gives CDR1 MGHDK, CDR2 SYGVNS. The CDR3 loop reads CASSEFGGPYGYTF. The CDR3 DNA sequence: TGTGCCAGCAGTGAATTCGGGGGGCCCTATGGCTACACCTTC.

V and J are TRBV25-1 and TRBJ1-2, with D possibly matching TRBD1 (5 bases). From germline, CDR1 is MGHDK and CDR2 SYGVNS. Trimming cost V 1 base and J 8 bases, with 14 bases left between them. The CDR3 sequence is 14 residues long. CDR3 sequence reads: CASSESGRDGGYTF. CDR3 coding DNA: TGTGCCAGCAGTGAATCGGGCAGGGATGGGGGCTACACCTTC.

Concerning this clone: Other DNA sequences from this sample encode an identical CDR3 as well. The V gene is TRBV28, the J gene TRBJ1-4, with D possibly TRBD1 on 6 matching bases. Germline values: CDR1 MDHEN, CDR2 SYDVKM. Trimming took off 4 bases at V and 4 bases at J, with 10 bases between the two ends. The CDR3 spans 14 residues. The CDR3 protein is CASSSGQLNEKLFF. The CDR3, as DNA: TGTGCCAGCAGTTCCGGACAGCTTAATGAAAAACTGTTTTTT.

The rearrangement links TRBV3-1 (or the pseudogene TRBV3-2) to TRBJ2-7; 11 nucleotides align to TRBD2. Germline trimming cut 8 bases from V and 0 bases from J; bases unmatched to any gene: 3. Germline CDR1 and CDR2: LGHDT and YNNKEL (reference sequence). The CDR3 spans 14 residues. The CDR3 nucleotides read TGTGCCAGCGGAACTAGCGGGAGCTCCTACGAGCAGTACTTC. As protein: CASGTSGSSYEQYF.

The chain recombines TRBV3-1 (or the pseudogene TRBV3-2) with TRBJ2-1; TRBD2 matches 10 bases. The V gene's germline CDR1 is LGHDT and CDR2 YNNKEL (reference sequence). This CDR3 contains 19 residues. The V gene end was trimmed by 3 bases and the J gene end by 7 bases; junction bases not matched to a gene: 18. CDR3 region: CASSQVPGTSVGRGNEQFF. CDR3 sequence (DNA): TGTGCCAGCAGCCAGGTACCGGGGACTAGCGTCGGAAGGGGGAATGAGCAGTTCTTC.

CDR3 in DNA: TGTGCCAGCAGCCAGGCGGACAGGATCTCTGGAAACACCATATATTTT. It encodes CASSQADRISGNTIYF. The chain combines TRBV3-1 (or the pseudogene TRBV3-2) with TRBJ1-3, with TRBD1 matching over 7 bases. Trimming took 3 bases from V and 0 from J; bases not matched to a gene: 5. CDR3 length: 16 amino acids. Germline V lookup: CDR1 LGHDT, CDR2 YNNKEL (reference sequence).

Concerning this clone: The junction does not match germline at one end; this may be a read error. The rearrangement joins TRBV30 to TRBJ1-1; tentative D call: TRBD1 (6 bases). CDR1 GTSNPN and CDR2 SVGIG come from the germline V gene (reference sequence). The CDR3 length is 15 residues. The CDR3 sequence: CAWKFKGGVGTEAFF. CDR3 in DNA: TGTGCTTGGAAGTTTAAGGGGGGGGTCGGGACTGAAGCTTTCTTT.

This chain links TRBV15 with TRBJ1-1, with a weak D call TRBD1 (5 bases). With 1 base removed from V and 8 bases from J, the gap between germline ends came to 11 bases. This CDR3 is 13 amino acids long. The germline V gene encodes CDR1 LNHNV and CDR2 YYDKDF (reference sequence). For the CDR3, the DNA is TGTGCCACCAGCAGAGCGGGGGGTTGGGAAGCTTTCTTT. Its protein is CATSRAGGWEAFF.

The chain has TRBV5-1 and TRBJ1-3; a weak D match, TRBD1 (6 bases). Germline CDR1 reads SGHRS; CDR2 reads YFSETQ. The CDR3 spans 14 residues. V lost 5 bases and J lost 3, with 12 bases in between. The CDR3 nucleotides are TGCGCCAGCAGATCAGGGGAGCGTGGAAACACCATATATTTT. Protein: CASRSGERGNTIYF.

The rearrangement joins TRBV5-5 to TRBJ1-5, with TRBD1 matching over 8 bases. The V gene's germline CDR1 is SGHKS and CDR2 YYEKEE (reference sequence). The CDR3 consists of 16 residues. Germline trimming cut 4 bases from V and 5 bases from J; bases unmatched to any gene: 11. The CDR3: CASSLSWTGPYQPQHF. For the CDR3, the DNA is TGTGCCAGCAGCCTGTCGTGGACAGGGCCCTATCAGCCCCAGCATTTT.

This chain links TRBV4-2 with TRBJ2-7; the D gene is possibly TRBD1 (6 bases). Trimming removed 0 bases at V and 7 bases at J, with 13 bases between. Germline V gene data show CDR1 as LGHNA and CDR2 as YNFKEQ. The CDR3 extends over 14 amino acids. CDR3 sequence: CASSQERGIGEQYF. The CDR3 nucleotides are TGTGCCAGCAGCCAAGAAAGGGGGATCGGGGAGCAGTACTTC.

CDR3 sequence reads: CASSFGQGGVAFF. The CDR3 DNA reads as TGTGCCAGCAGTTTTGGACAGGGTGGGGTAGCTTTCTTT. V usage is TRBV12-3 or TRBV12-4 and J usage is TRBJ1-1; 8 bases line up with TRBD1. The ends lost 3 bases at V and 10 bases at J; junction bases unmatched: 7. The CDR3 is 13 residues long.